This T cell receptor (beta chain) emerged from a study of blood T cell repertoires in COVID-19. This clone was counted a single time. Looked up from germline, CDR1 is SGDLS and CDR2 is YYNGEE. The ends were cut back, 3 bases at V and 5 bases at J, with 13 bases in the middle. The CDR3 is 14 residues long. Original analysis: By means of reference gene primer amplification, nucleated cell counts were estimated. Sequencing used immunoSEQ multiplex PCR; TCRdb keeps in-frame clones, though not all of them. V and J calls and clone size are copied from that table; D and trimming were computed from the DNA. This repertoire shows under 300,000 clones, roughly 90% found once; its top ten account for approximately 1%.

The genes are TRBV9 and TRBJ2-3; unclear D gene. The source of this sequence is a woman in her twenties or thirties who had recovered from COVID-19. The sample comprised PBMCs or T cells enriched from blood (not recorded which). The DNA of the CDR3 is TGTGCCAGCAGCGCCCGCCAACTCCAAGATACGCAGTATTTT. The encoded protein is CASSARQLQDTQYF.